The next 3 T cell receptor beta chains were all read from a single sample in a study of blood T cell repertoires in COVID-19. Assay used: immunoSEQ multiplex PCR; TCRdb lists only in-frame clones, some missing. The repertoire holds 300,000 to 400,000 clones, with 70% to 90% as singletons. Material: peripheral blood. These receptors originate from an older woman with COVID-19, enrolled during active disease.

The gene calls are TRBV7-3 and TRBJ1-1; unclear D gene. Trimming took 4 bases from V and 1 from J, leaving 7 bases between them. This CDR3 comprises 13 residues. Germline CDR1 reads SGHTA; CDR2 reads FQGTGA. For the CDR3, the DNA is TGTGCCAGCAGCTGGTCAGAGAACACTGAAGCTTTCTTT. It codes for CASSWSENTEAFF.

The chain employs TRBV2 and TRBJ2-5, with 12 bases aligning to TRBD2. Germline trimming cut 5 bases from V and 0 bases from J; bases unmatched to any gene: 1. The CDR3 runs 15 residues. Germline V gives CDR1 SNHLY, CDR2 FYNNEI. The CDR3 loop is CASSPSGGDQETQYF. The DNA of the CDR3 is TGTGCCAGCAGTCCTAGCGGGGGGGACCAAGAGACCCAGTACTTC.

This chain joins TRBV5-1 and TRBJ1-6; D perhaps matches TRBD1 (5 bases). Germline assignment: CDR1 SGHRS and CDR2 YFSETQ. This CDR3 region has 14 residues. The V end lost 0 bases, the J end lost 8 bases, and 9 bases lay between the germline ends. The CDR3 sequence: CASSLGGAHSPLHF. The CDR3 region has the DNA TGCGCCAGCAGCTTGGGGGGCGCTCATTCACCCCTCCACTTT.